The 13 T cell receptor beta chains below were found in one sample sequenced in a study of immune evolution from preneoplasia to lung adenocarcinoma. Clones were sequenced by immunoSEQ multiplex PCR, and TCRdb holds only the in-frame ones, with some missing. This sample has fewer than 8,000 clones, with 83% found just once. The source material was FFPE minimally invasive lung adenocarcinoma tissue. Receptor source: a person aged 70 to 85 with lung adenocarcinoma.

V and J are TRBV9 and TRBJ1-1, with unresolved D. The CDR3 loop spans 14 amino acids. Trimming took off 6 bases at V and 1 base at J, with 13 bases between the two ends. CDR1 is SGDLS, CDR2 YYNGEE, per germline. The CDR3 sequence is CASTPGPPNTEAFF. CDR3 nucleotide sequence: TGTGCCAGCACCCCAGGACCGCCGAACACTGAAGCTTTCTTT.

The rearrangement uses TRBV6-5 and TRBJ2-7; a weak D match, TRBD1 (6 bases). The CDR3 runs to 13 residues. V was shortened by 7 bases and J by 6 bases, with 16 bases between the two germline ends. CDR1 MNHEY and CDR2 SVGAGI come from the germline V gene. DNA for the CDR3: TGTGCCAGCACCCCCCTGACAGGTCGCGAGCAGTACTTC. Protein: CASTPLTGREQYF.

The V and J genes are TRBV6-1 and TRBJ1-1, with 7 nucleotides matching TRBD1. Germline CDR1 is MNHNS and CDR2 is SASEGT. This CDR3 is 13 amino acids long. V shed 3 bases, J shed 6 bases, and the junction held 4 bases outside the gene matches. DNA of the CDR3: TGTGCCAGCAGTGAGACAGGGTTCGCTGAAGCTTTCTTT. Its protein is CASSETGFAEAFF.

The chain carries TRBV9 and TRBJ2-7; 12 bases map to TRBD1. Germline V gene data show CDR1 as SGDLS and CDR2 as YYNGEE. The junction had 8 bases not matched to a gene; V was cut back by 4 bases and J by 6 bases. The CDR3 extends over 15 amino acids. The CDR3 protein is CASSPQGQGASEQYF. CDR3 in DNA: TGTGCCAGCAGCCCCCAGGGACAGGGGGCCTCCGAGCAGTACTTC.

The chain recombines TRBV15 with TRBJ1-2, with D maybe TRBD1 (6 bases). This CDR3 region has 13 residues. Trimming cost V 3 bases and J 7 bases, with 12 bases left between them. Germline V gives CDR1 LNHNV, CDR2 YYDKDF (reference sequence). CDR3 residues: CATSRGGARGYTF. In nucleotides, the CDR3 is TGTGCCACCAGCAGGGGGGGGGCACGTGGCTACACCTTC.

This chain links TRBV5-6 with TRBJ2-2; 11 bases map to TRBD1. Germline lookup yields CDR1 SGHDT and CDR2 YYEEEE. The CDR3 extends over 16 amino acids. V was pared by 0 bases and J by 5 bases, with 3 bases of the junction left unmatched. For the CDR3, the DNA is TGTGCCAGCAGCTTGGTGGACAGGGGGCCAACCGGGGAGCTGTTTTTT. Translating it yields CASSLVDRGPTGELFF.

The rearrangement links TRBV18 to TRBJ2-7, with D unresolved. The germline V gene encodes CDR1 KGHSH and CDR2 LQKENI. The V and J ends lost 2 bases and 0 bases respectively, with 8 bases between them. This CDR3 is built from 14 residues. The CDR3 loop reads CASSPTSSSYEQYF. As DNA, the CDR3 is TGTGCCAGCTCACCAACAAGTAGCTCCTACGAGCAGTACTTC.

The DNA for the CDR3 is TGCAGCGTTGAAGATGGGGGGGACGAGCAGTACTTC. This translates into CSVEDGGDEQYF. The chain carries TRBV29-1 and TRBJ2-7; 7 bases line up with TRBD2. The CDR3 has 12 residues. The trim removed 0 bases at V and 5 bases at J, leaving 1 base unmatched. From germline, CDR1 is SQVTM and CDR2 ANQGSEA.

This chain links TRBV5-1 with TRBJ2-1; 14 bases are a match to TRBD2. The CDR3 is 17 amino acids. The V gene end was trimmed by 3 bases and the J gene end by 6 bases; junction bases not matched to a gene: 8. The germline CDR1 and CDR2 sequences are SGHRS and YFSETQ. The DNA for the CDR3 is TGCGCCAGCAGCTGGCGACTAGCGGGAGGGCCAGGCAATGAGCAGTTCTTC. Translation: CASSWRLAGGPGNEQFF.

The chain carries TRBV9 and TRBJ2-7; 11 bases are a match to TRBD2. J gave up 7 bases and V 3 bases, and 9 bases lay outside the gene matches. Germline V gene lookup returns CDR1 SGDLS and CDR2 YYNGEE. This CDR3 has 15 amino acids. The CDR3 DNA is TGTGCCAGCAGCGCGTTACTAGCGGGAGAGGGGGAGCAGTACTTC. Encoded protein: CASSALLAGEGEQYF.

The chain couples TRBV7-9 to TRBJ2-7, with D possibly matching TRBD1 (6 bases). The germline CDR1 and CDR2 sequences are SEHNR and FQNEAQ (reference sequence). The CDR3 has 14 residues. V was cut by 5 bases and J by 3 bases, with 14 bases left in between. This chain's CDR3 is CASSLQTGIYEQYF. The CDR3 nucleotides read TGTGCCAGCAGCCTCCAAACAGGGATCTACGAGCAGTACTTC.

The chain links TRBV5-4 to TRBJ2-5; TRBD1 or TRBD2 may be the D gene (6 bases each). Trimming left V 1 base short and J 5 bases short, with 18 bases between. Per germline, CDR1 SGHNT and CDR2 YYREEE (reference sequence). The CDR3 has 16 residues. The CDR3 bases are TGTGCCAGCAGCTTGATCGGGGGCTACCACAAGGAGACCCAGTACTTC. Translating gives CASSLIGGYHKETQYF.

This clone was seen a few times. The chain recombines TRBV28 with TRBJ1-2, with D perhaps TRBD1 (6 bases). The CDR3 loop spans 14 amino acids. CDR1 and CDR2 from the germline V gene are MDHEN and SYDVKM. Trimming stripped 5 bases from V and 6 bases from J, with 16 bases between. The CDR3 region has the DNA TGTGCCAGCAGTACCCTGGGGACAAAAAATGGCTACACCTTC. It codes for CASSTLGTKNGYTF.